These 26 T cell receptor beta chains share one sample of origin, sequenced in a study of cytomegalovirus exposure and HLA in healthy donors. The PCR employed 60 Vbeta primers together with 13 Jbeta primers. The method was immunoSEQ multiplex PCR; TCRdb's version includes in-frame clones alone and lacks a portion of them. The table includes more than 150,000 clones, around 83% detected once. The specimen sequenced was PBMCs. These receptors were collected from a man aged 45 to 65 in good health and CMV-seronegative.

A single count supports this clone. J is TRBJ2-3 and V is TRBV21-1; the DNA was not compared with TRBD1, the D call given in the table. TRBV21-1 counts as a pseudogene. The CDR3 spans 15 residues. CDR3 region: CASNGTGACTDTQYF. The CDR3 DNA reads as TGTGCCAGCAACGGGACAGGGGCCTGCACAGATACGCAGTATTTT.

This clone has only one observation. Other DNA sequences from this sample encode an identical CDR3 as well. The chain joins TRBV7-2 to TRBJ1-5; possibly TRBD1 for D (5 bases). Deletions cut 1 base from V and 5 bases from J, with 6 bases between. Germline assignment: CDR1 SGHTA and CDR2 FQGNSA. The CDR3 contains 13 residues. In nucleotides, the CDR3 is TGTGCCAGCAGCTTAGGGGGCGATCAGCCCCAGCATTTT. Encoded protein: CASSLGGDQPQHF.

The chain has TRBV18 and TRBJ1-2; tentative D call: TRBD1 (5 bases). This CDR3 comprises 14 residues. V was cut by 5 bases and J by 1 base, with 11 bases left in between. CDR1 is KGHSH and CDR2 is LQKENI in the germline V gene. CDR3 loop: CASSGVDSNYGYTF. The CDR3 DNA reads TGTGCCAGCTCAGGGGTTGACAGTAACTATGGCTACACCTTC.

The CDR3 DNA follows: TGTGCCAGCAGCGTAGTTTCCCGCGGGGTGGACGAGCAGTACTTC. Translating gives CASSVVSRGVDEQYF. The rearrangement uses TRBV9 and TRBJ2-7, with D tentatively TRBD2 (6 bases). The germline V gene has CDR1 SGDLS and CDR2 YYNGEE. V was cut by 0 bases and J by 5 bases, with 15 bases left in between. There are 15 residues in the CDR3.

The J gene is TRBJ1-5, the V gene TRBV15, with 12 positions matching TRBD1. Germline assignment: CDR1 LNHNV and CDR2 YYDKDF (reference sequence). This CDR3 has 14 residues. The V and J ends lost 5 bases and 5 bases, in that order; junction bases with no gene match: 1. The chain's CDR3 is CATSRDRGHQPQHF. CDR3 sequence (DNA): TGTGCCACCAGCCGGGACAGGGGGCATCAGCCCCAGCATTTT. Combining the CDR3 with reference TRBV15 and TRBJ1-5 gives the whole variable domain DAMVIQNPRYQVTQFGKPVTLSCSQTLNHNVMYWYQQKSSQAPKLLFHYYDKDFNNEADTPDNFQSRRPNTSFCFLDIRSPGLGDTAMYLCATSRDRGHQPQHFGDGTRLSIL.

The chain employs TRBV20-1 and TRBJ1-2; TRBD1 agrees at 7 bases. Germline lookup yields CDR1 DFQATT and CDR2 SNEGSKA (reference sequence). The length of the CDR3 is 11 residues. J lost 5 bases, V lost 5 bases, and 2 bases had no gene match. CDR3: CSARDRYGYTF. Here the CDR3 DNA reads TGCAGTGCTCGGGACAGATATGGCTACACCTTC.

This clone was counted a few times. V gene TRBV5-1 combines with J gene TRBJ2-1; 7 nucleotides line up with TRBD1. Germline CDR1 and CDR2: SGHRS and YFSETQ. J was trimmed by 3 bases and V by 6 bases; bases with no gene match: 9. The CDR3 covers 15 residues. The CDR3 loop is CASTLTTGIYNEQFF. Written as DNA, the CDR3 is TGCGCCAGCACCCTAACGACAGGGATCTACAATGAGCAGTTCTTC. Full variable domain (remainder filled in from reference TRBV5-1 and TRBJ2-1): KAGVTQTPRYLIKTRGQQVTLSCSPISGHRSVSWYQQTPGQGLQFLFEYFSETQRNKGNFPGRFSGRQFSNSRSEMNVSTLELGDSALYLCASTLTTGIYNEQFFGPGTRLTVL.

The chain employs TRBV4-1 and TRBJ2-3, with 9 positions matching TRBD1. In germline, CDR1 is MGHRA, CDR2 YSYEKL. Trimming at V came to 0 bases and at J to 2 bases, leaving 6 bases not matched to a gene. The CDR3 is 17 residues long. CDR3 nucleotide sequence: TGCGCCAGCAGCCAAGATGTCGGACAGGGGTACACAGATACGCAGTATTTT. Protein product: CASSQDVGQGYTDTQYF.

The gene calls are TRBV9 and TRBJ2-3, with a tentative D call TRBD2 (6 bases). The CDR3 covers 16 residues. The germline V and J ends were trimmed by 0 bases and 4 bases, with 15 bases remaining between them. CDR1 is SGDLS, CDR2 YYNGEE, per germline. CDR3 in amino acids: CASSVAAGSSPDTQYF. The CDR3 DNA sequence: TGTGCCAGCAGCGTAGCCGCGGGGTCCAGTCCAGATACGCAGTATTTT. Full variable domain (rest looked up from reference TRBV9 and TRBJ2-3): DSGVTQTPKHLITATGQRVTLRCSPRSGDLSVYWYQQSLDQGLQFLIQYYNGEERAKGNILERFSAQQFPDLHSELNLSSLELGDSALYFCASSVAAGSSPDTQYFGPGTRLTVL.

This clone was seen only once. This chain uses TRBV30 with TRBJ2-7, with TRBD2 matching over 9 bases. Trimming at V came to 0 bases and at J to 1 base, leaving 1 base not matched to a gene. The germline gives CDR1 GTSNPN, CDR2 SVGIG (reference sequence). This CDR3 has 14 residues. The CDR3 nucleotides read TGTGCCTGGAGTGTGCTAGCGGGATCCTACGAGCAGTACTTC. It codes for CAWSVLAGSYEQYF.

The chain couples TRBV29-1 to TRBJ2-1; TRBD1 might be the D (6 bases). Germline CDR1 SQVTM, CDR2 ANQGSEA. The CDR3 spans 16 residues. Trimming removed 7 bases at V and 5 bases at J, with 24 bases between. CDR3 coding DNA: TGCAGCGCCCCAAGCCCCCACAGGGTAAGGGACAATGAGCAGTTCTTC. Amino acid sequence: CSAPSPHRVRDNEQFF.

The V call is TRBV5-4, the J call TRBJ2-5, with 8 bases aligning to TRBD1. The CDR3 has 13 amino acids. CDR1 and CDR2 from the germline V gene are SGHNT and YYREEE (reference sequence). With 3 bases clipped from V and 3 bases from J, the junction kept 1 base outside the gene matches. As DNA, the CDR3 is TGTGCCAGCAGCTGGGGACAGGAAGAGACCCAGTACTTC. This encodes CASSWGQEETQYF. Combining the CDR3 with reference TRBV5-4 and TRBJ2-5 gives the whole variable domain ETGVTQSPTHLIKTRGQQVTLRCSSQSGHNTVSWYQQALGQGPQFIFQYYREEENGRGNFPPRFSGLQFPNYSSELNVNALELDDSALYLCASSWGQEETQYFGPGTRLLVL.

This clone was found once. The rearrangement uses TRBV5-1 and TRBJ2-7, with 11 positions matching TRBD2. This CDR3 contains 15 residues. Trimming cost V 3 bases and J 2 bases; bases outside gene matches: 4. The germline V gene has CDR1 SGHRS and CDR2 YFSETQ. For the CDR3, the DNA is TGCGCCAGCAGCTCCCTAGCGGGAGGTCCCTACGAGCAGTACTTC. Amino acids: CASSSLAGGPYEQYF.

CDR3 nucleotides: TGTGCCAGCAAGCGGGACGCCGGTTCCTACGAGCAGTACTTC. The encoded protein is CASKRDAGSYEQYF. The chain couples TRBV6-1 to TRBJ2-7, with 7 nucleotides matching TRBD2. The J segment lost 1 base and the V segment lost 7 bases, leaving 7 bases of the junction unmatched. Per the germline V gene, CDR1 is MNHNS and CDR2 is SASEGT. This CDR3 spans 14 amino acids.

J is TRBJ2-1 and V is TRBV30; unclear D gene. CDR1 and CDR2 (germline): GTSNPN, SVGIG (reference sequence). The CDR3 runs to 15 residues. Trimming took off 4 bases at V and 2 bases at J, with 15 bases between the two ends. CDR3 in DNA: TGTGCCTGGACAAGCGCGTCAGCCCCCTACAATGAGCAGTTCTTC. This gives the protein CAWTSASAPYNEQFF. The full variable domain, completed using reference TRBV30 and TRBJ2-1, is SQTIHQWPATLVQPVGSPLSLECTVEGTSNPNLYWYRQAAGRGLQLLFYSVGIGQISSEVPQNLSASRPQDRQFILSSKKLLLSDSGFYLCAWTSASAPYNEQFFGPGTRLTVL.

The CDR3 nucleotides are TGTGCCAGCAGTCATGTAGCGGGAGGGAGGGAGACCCAGTACTTC. As protein: CASSHVAGGRETQYF. The chain carries TRBV6-5 and TRBJ2-5; TRBD2 matches 11 bases. The CDR3 totals 15 residues. Germline lookup yields CDR1 MNHEY and CDR2 SVGAGI. Trimming took 5 bases from V and 5 from J; bases not matched to a gene: 7.

The chain employs TRBV4-3 and TRBJ1-2, with 7 bases matching TRBD1. V trimming: 1 base; J trimming: 4 bases; junction bases outside the gene matches: 9. Per germline, CDR1 LGHNA and CDR2 YSLEER. This CDR3 has 16 amino acids. The CDR3 DNA is TGCGCCAGCAGCCAAGTGGGGATAGGGGGCATCTATGGCTACACCTTC. It translates to CASSQVGIGGIYGYTF.

V and J are TRBV10-3 and TRBJ2-1, with 7 bases lining up with TRBD1. This CDR3 comprises 12 residues. Trimming cost V 8 bases and J 6 bases; bases outside gene matches: 4. Per the germline V gene, CDR1 is ENHRY and CDR2 is SYGVKD. In DNA, the CDR3 is TGTGCCATCTCCGACAGGGTCAATGAGCAGTTCTTC. This gives the protein CAISDRVNEQFF.

This clone was observed once. V gene TRBV2 combines with J gene TRBJ1-1; 10 bases map to TRBD1. Trimming removed 5 bases from V and 2 bases from J; junction bases left unmatched: 2. Germline CDR1 is SNHLY and CDR2 is FYNNEI. This CDR3 spans 14 amino acids. CDR3: CASSWTGGNTEAFF. The CDR3 DNA reads as TGTGCCAGCAGTTGGACAGGGGGAAACACTGAAGCTTTCTTT.

This clone is a singleton in its sample. The rearrangement uses TRBV29-1 and TRBJ2-1; 12 bases align to TRBD2. Per germline, CDR1 SQVTM and CDR2 ANQGSEA. Trimming at V came to 5 bases and at J to 7 bases, leaving 9 bases not matched to a gene. The CDR3 runs 15 residues. This CDR3 is CSVRKTSGRANEQFF. Written as DNA, the CDR3 is TGCAGCGTTCGGAAGACTAGCGGGAGAGCGAATGAGCAGTTCTTC.

Concerning this clone itself: Sequence at one end of the junction differs from germline and may be a read error. DNA of the CDR3: TGTGCCTGGAGTGTACTTAGGGAGTTT. This encodes CAWSVLREF. The chain employs TRBV30 and TRBJ1-3; D is undetermined. CDR1 GTSNPN and CDR2 SVGIG come from the germline V gene (reference sequence). This CDR3 is 9 amino acids long.

J is TRBJ2-7 and V is TRBV19; TRBD2 matches at 7 bases. Germline assignment: CDR1 LNHDA and CDR2 SQIVND (reference sequence). V shed 10 bases and J 4 bases; nucleotides not matched to a gene: 13. The CDR3 contains 14 residues. The CDR3 nucleotides read TGTGCCACTTCGCGGGACTACGGTTCATACGAGCAGTACTTC. This translates into CATSRDYGSYEQYF. The whole variable domain, remainder taken from reference TRBV19 and TRBJ2-7, is DGGITQSPKYLFRKEGQNVTLSCEQNLNHDAMYWYRQDPGQGLRLIYYSQIVNDFQKGDIAEGYSVSREKKESFPLTVTSAQKNPTAFYLCATSRDYGSYEQYFGPGTRLTVT.

The chain combines TRBV7-2 with TRBJ1-1; TRBD1 matches 9 bases. V dropped 3 bases and J dropped 4; count of bases not matched to a gene: 12. Germline V gene lookup returns CDR1 SGHTA and CDR2 FQGNSA. CDR3 length: 17 amino acids. The DNA of the CDR3 is TGTGCCAGCAGCTTTACATACCCGGGACAGGGAGGCACTGAAGCTTTCTTT. As protein: CASSFTYPGQGGTEAFF. Variable domain in full (rest from reference TRBV7-2 and TRBJ1-1): GAGVSQSPSNKVTEKGKDVELRCDPISGHTALYWYRQSLGQGLEFLIYFQGNSAPDKSGLPSDRFSAERTGGSVSTLTIQRTQQEDSAVYLCASSFTYPGQGGTEAFFGQGTRLTVV.

This clone showed up just once. The chain couples TRBV4-2 to TRBJ2-5; D is undetermined. Trimming took off 3 bases at V and 5 bases at J, with 10 bases between the two ends. This CDR3 spans 13 amino acids. CDR1 is LGHNA, CDR2 YNFKEQ, per germline. The CDR3 loop reads CASSQAERETQYF. CDR3 nucleotide sequence: TGTGCCAGCAGCCAGGCGGAACGGGAGACCCAGTACTTC.

The rearrangement links TRBV7-2 to TRBJ1-4; no reliable D call. The CDR3 extends over 12 amino acids. V was trimmed by 2 bases and J by 8 bases, leaving 6 bases between them. CDR1 is SGHTA, CDR2 FQGNSA, per germline. The chain's CDR3 is CASSLPTEKLFF. The CDR3 DNA follows: TGTGCCAGCAGCTTACCTACCGAAAAACTGTTTTTT.

Here the CDR3 reads CAWSVGRRKGNSPLHF. For the CDR3, the DNA is TGTGCCTGGAGTGTAGGTAGGAGGAAAGGGAATTCACCCCTCCACTTT. V usage is TRBV30 and J usage is TRBJ1-6; D remains unclear. Germline V gives CDR1 GTSNPN, CDR2 SVGIG (reference sequence). The CDR3 loop spans 16 amino acids. The V and J ends lost 0 bases and 7 bases respectively, with 16 bases between them.